This T cell receptor (beta chain) is from a study of early T cells in non-severe SARS-CoV-2 infection. Per the germline V gene, CDR1 is SGHAT and CDR2 is FQNNGV. This CDR3 region has 13 residues. Trimming removed 5 bases from V and 4 bases from J, with 12 bases in between. This clonotype appeared many times. A single record per CDR3 protein comes from TCRdb applying MiXCR to the 5' RACE reads. The table has roughly 64,000 distinct CDR3 sequences, roughly 8.2% seen once. This TCR came from an adult who was a healthcare worker with PCR-confirmed SARS-CoV-2 infection or an uninfected control (not recorded which). The source was whole blood, collected at baseline. The chain uses TRBV11-2 and TRBJ2-7; TRBD1 might be the D (6 bases). This CDR3 is CASSPGDIYEQYF. The CDR3 coding sequence is TGTGCCAGCAGCCCCGGGGACATTTACGAGCAGTACTTC.